The 22 T cell receptor beta chains below were found in one sample sequenced in a study of blood T cell repertoires in COVID-19. Some clones are missing from TCRdb's copy, which holds only in-frame ones; the method was immunoSEQ multiplex PCR. Altogether tens of thousands of clones are present, roughly 86% being singletons, with the ten largest covering 8.5% to 12%. Sample: peripheral blood. These receptors all stem from a man between 60 and 70 years old with acute or convalescent COVID-19.

The V call is TRBV7-9, the J call TRBJ2-1; D is perhaps TRBD2 (6 bases). In germline, CDR1 is SEHNR, CDR2 FQNEAQ (reference sequence). The CDR3 is made up of 16 amino acids. The V and J ends lost 5 bases and 7 bases respectively, with 21 bases between them. CDR3 protein: CASSPLSGDPGNEQFF. The CDR3, as DNA: TGTGCCAGCAGCCCCCTGTCGGGGGATCCTGGGAATGAGCAGTTCTTC.

V usage is TRBV27 and J usage is TRBJ1-3; no definite D call. Per germline, CDR1 MNHEY and CDR2 SMNVEV (reference sequence). This CDR3 contains 13 residues. Trimming shortened V by 8 bases and J by 3 bases, and 11 bases separated the two germline ends. The CDR3 DNA reads TGTGCCAGCCACGGAGACGGTGGAAACACCATATATTTT. Translation gives CASHGDGGNTIYF.

The sample holds a few counts of this clone. The CDR3 DNA follows: TGCGCCAGCAGTGAGTCTCTTTCCCGGGGCTACACCTTC. Its protein is CASSESLSRGYTF. The chain combines TRBV10-1 with TRBJ1-2; no clear D gene. The V end was cut by 0 bases, the J end by 8 bases, with 10 bases between. There are 13 residues in the CDR3. CDR1 WNHNN and CDR2 SYGVQD come from the germline V gene (reference sequence).

This clone was counted a few times. V usage is TRBV19 and J usage is TRBJ1-2; 8 bases line up with TRBD1. This CDR3 contains 16 residues. In germline, CDR1 is LNHDA, CDR2 SQIVND (reference sequence). V shed 3 bases, J shed 4 bases, and the junction held 10 bases outside the gene matches. DNA for the CDR3: TGTGCCAGTAGTATCCAGGGGGCGTTTATCAGCTATGGCTACACCTTC. Its protein is CASSIQGAFISYGYTF.

The CDR3 coding sequence is TGTGCCAGTAGTTCTCCGGGACTCCCAGATACGCAGTATTTT. Its protein is CASSSPGLPDTQYF. The V and J genes are TRBV19 and TRBJ2-3; weak D call: TRBD2 (6 bases). Germline CDR1 is LNHDA and CDR2 is SQIVND (reference sequence). This CDR3 contains 14 residues. V lost 5 bases and J 4 bases, leaving 13 bases between the germline ends.

The chain carries TRBV19 and TRBJ1-1; D remains unclear. V gave up 7 bases and J gave up 7 bases, with 16 bases separating them. Germline CDR1 LNHDA, CDR2 SQIVND (reference sequence). This CDR3 is 13 amino acids long. The CDR3 bases are TGTGCCAGTACCCTCCAGTGGCAAAATGAAGCTTTCTTT. This gives the protein CASTLQWQNEAFF.

The chain couples TRBV10-3 to TRBJ1-1, with a possible D match to TRBD1 (6 bases). The CDR3 spans 14 residues. Trimming removed 2 bases from V and 6 bases from J, with 13 bases in between. CDR1 and CDR2 (germline): ENHRY, SYGVKD. CDR3: CAISERQASSEAFF. The CDR3 DNA reads TGTGCCATCAGTGAGAGACAGGCAAGTTCTGAAGCTTTCTTT.

The rearrangement uses TRBV10-3 and TRBJ2-6, with D maybe TRBD1 (6 bases). This CDR3 spans 18 amino acids. V lost 7 bases to trimming and J lost 2 bases, with 21 bases between them. Germline V gene sequence: CDR1 ENHRY, CDR2 SYGVKD. CDR3 residues: CAITERDPQGTGANVLTF. The CDR3 DNA sequence: TGTGCCATCACCGAGAGGGATCCCCAGGGGACTGGGGCCAACGTCCTGACTTTC.

The chain joins TRBV10-3 to TRBJ2-1, with D perhaps matching TRBD2 (6 bases). V was clipped by 6 bases and J by 5 bases, with 11 bases between them. Per the germline V gene, CDR1 is ENHRY and CDR2 is SYGVKD. This CDR3 spans 13 amino acids. CDR3 in DNA: TGTGCCATCAGGGGTAGCGGCAACAATGAGCAGTTCTTC. It codes for CAIRGSGNNEQFF.

This rearrangement joins TRBV7-9 to TRBJ2-7, with TRBD1 matching 9 bases. This CDR3 comprises 14 residues. The V gene end was trimmed by 6 bases and the J gene end by 6 bases; junction bases not matched to a gene: 9. CDR1 and CDR2 from the germline V gene are SEHNR and FQNEAQ (reference sequence). CDR3 region: CASSLSGTGSEQYF. The DNA of the CDR3 is TGTGCCAGCAGTTTATCGGGGACAGGGAGCGAGCAGTACTTC.

The CDR3 sequence: CASSQASGVNTEAFF. CDR3 coding DNA: TGCGCCAGCAGCCAAGCCTCAGGGGTGAACACTGAAGCTTTCTTT. The chain uses TRBV4-3 and TRBJ1-1; maybe TRBD1 (6 bases). The CDR3 sequence is 15 residues long. The V end was cut by 1 base, the J end by 0 bases, with 9 bases between. Germline CDR1 reads LGHNA; CDR2 reads YSLEER.

This clone was found once. CDR3 loop: CASKAGRVGELFF. Here the CDR3 DNA reads TGTGCCAGCAAGGCAGGGAGGGTCGGGGAGCTGTTTTTT. This sequence joins TRBV12-3 or TRBV12-4 and TRBJ2-2, with 7 bases lining up with TRBD2. The trim removed 7 bases at V and 7 bases at J, leaving 6 bases unmatched. The CDR3 covers 13 residues.

This clone was counted a few times. The CDR3 region is CASSQLAGSGIEQFF. CDR3 sequence (DNA): TGTGCCAGCAGCCAACTAGCGGGATCTGGCATTGAGCAGTTCTTC. V and J are TRBV7-8 and TRBJ2-1; 10 nucleotides match TRBD2. Germline V CDR1 and CDR2: SGHVS, FQNEAQ. This CDR3 spans 15 amino acids. The ends lost 5 bases at V and 9 bases at J; junction bases unmatched: 10.

J is TRBJ1-5 and V is TRBV7-8; 10 nucleotides align to TRBD1. This CDR3 region has 15 residues. The ends lost 5 bases at V and 10 bases at J; junction bases unmatched: 11. Germline V gene sequence: CDR1 SGHVS, CDR2 FQNEAQ. In DNA, the CDR3 is TGTGCCAGCAGCCCGACAGGGGGCGGGGGGTATCCCCAGCATTTT. Encoded protein: CASSPTGGGGYPQHF.

The chain combines TRBV5-7 with TRBJ2-7; 10 positions agree with TRBD1. TRBV5-7 is marked as an open reading frame, function uncertain. The CDR3 consists of 13 residues. The V gene end was trimmed by 3 bases and the J gene end by 3 bases; junction bases not matched to a gene: 0. In DNA, the CDR3 is TGTGCCAGCAGCTGGGACAGGGGCTACGAGCAGTACTTC. Translation: CASSWDRGYEQYF.

This chain joins TRBV7-2 and TRBJ1-1; D is ambiguous. The CDR3 spans 13 residues. V was clipped by 2 bases and J by 4 bases, with 8 bases between them. Looked up from germline, CDR1 is SGHTA and CDR2 is FQGNSA. CDR3 sequence reads: CASSLMSSTEAFF. The CDR3 nucleotides are TGTGCCAGCAGCTTAATGTCTAGCACTGAAGCTTTCTTT.

The chain employs TRBV5-1 and TRBJ1-5, with 7 positions matching TRBD1. Trimming at V came to 0 bases and at J to 4 bases, leaving 4 bases not matched to a gene. Germline CDR1 and CDR2: SGHRS and YFSETQ. This CDR3 has 15 residues. As DNA, the CDR3 is TGCGCCAGCAGCTTGGATTCAGGGGGGAATCAGCCCCAGCATTTT. Protein product: CASSLDSGGNQPQHF.

J is TRBJ2-1 and V is TRBV6-2 or TRBV6-3; D remains ambiguous. This CDR3 is 14 amino acids long. Germline CDR1 is MNHEY and CDR2 is SVGEGT. Between the trimmed V and J ends, which lost 2 bases and 4 bases, there was a span of 9 bases. CDR3 residues: CASSYGIAYNEQFF. The CDR3 nucleotides read TGTGCCAGCAGTTACGGAATAGCTTACAATGAGCAGTTCTTC.

The chain uses TRBV7-8 and TRBJ1-6, with D possibly matching TRBD1 (5 bases). CDR3 length equals 16 residues. V was pared by 5 bases and J by 9 bases, with 20 bases between. Germline CDR1 SGHVS, CDR2 FQNEAQ. The CDR3 loop is CASSAVGGPPFSPLHF. In DNA, the CDR3 is TGTGCCAGCAGCGCCGTGGGGGGTCCCCCTTTTTCACCCCTCCACTTT. Based on the CDR3 plus reference TRBV7-8 and TRBJ1-6, the full variable domain is GAGVSQSPRYKVAKRGQDVALRCDPISGHVSLFWYQQALGQGPEFLTYFQNEAQLDKSGLPSDRFFAERPEGSVSTLKIQRTQQEDSAVYLCASSAVGGPPFSPLHFGNGTRLTVT.

V and J are TRBV28 and TRBJ2-5, with unresolved D. V dropped 10 bases and J dropped 5 bases, with 8 bases sitting between them. CDR3 length: 10 amino acids. Germline V lookup: CDR1 MDHEN, CDR2 SYDVKM. CDR3 amino acids: CATFSETQYF. CDR3 nucleotides: TGTGCCACCTTCTCGGAGACCCAGTACTTC.

The chain links TRBV29-1 to TRBJ1-1; 8 bases map to TRBD1. The V and J ends lost 7 bases and 2 bases, in that order; junction bases with no gene match: 12. The CDR3 covers 15 residues. Germline V gives CDR1 SQVTM, CDR2 ANQGSEA. CDR3 nucleotides: TGCAGCGCCCAGACATACAGGGGGTTCAACACTGAAGCTTTCTTT. Residues: CSAQTYRGFNTEAFF.

The chain recombines TRBV29-1 with TRBJ2-3, with D possibly being TRBD2 (6 bases). There are 12 residues in the CDR3. V was cut by 4 bases and J by 7 bases, with 12 bases left in between. The V gene's germline CDR1 is SQVTM and CDR2 ANQGSEA. Here the CDR3 DNA reads TGCAGCGTTGTCGGGAGCGTAAATACGCAGTATTTT. It codes for CSVVGSVNTQYF.